This TCR beta chain was recorded in a study of T cell responses to AZD1222 COVID-19 vaccine. For the study at large: Analyses pooled second doses at about 4 or about 12 weeks. Whole-study results and caveats: Spike-specific TCRs gained breadth and depth after people received two AZD1222 doses.

The protocol was immunoSEQ multiplex PCR, while the TCRdb copy is restricted to in-frame clones and leaves out a portion. The data hold roughly 120,000 clones, with approximately 93% observed a single time. Concerning this clone itself: Its antigen is not known.

The length of the CDR3 is 13 residues. Trimming pared 5 bases from V and 8 bases from J, leaving 13 bases between. Germline lookup yields CDR1 LNHDA and CDR2 SQIVND (reference sequence). The V and J genes are TRBV19 and TRBJ2-1; D possibly uses TRBD1 or TRBD2 (5 bases each). The receptor was isolated from an adult in good health. Material: peripheral blood, obtained on day 0 of AZD1222 vaccination. CDR3 DNA: TGTGCCAGTAGTGATCGGGACGGGGATGAGCAGTTCTTC. Residues: CASSDRDGDEQFF. Variable domain in full (rest from reference TRBV19 and TRBJ2-1): DGGITQSPKYLFRKEGQNVTLSCEQNLNHDAMYWYRQDPGQGLRLIYYSQIVNDFQKGDIAEGYSVSREKKESFPLTVTSAQKNPTAFYLCASSDRDGDEQFFGPGTRLTVL.